This T cell receptor beta chain comes out of a study of blood T cell repertoires in COVID-19. Germline V gene data show CDR1 as SGHVS and CDR2 as FNYEAQ. The CDR3 extends over 16 amino acids. V was cut by 5 bases and J by 2 bases, with 16 bases left in between. Generated by immunoSEQ multiplex PCR, the TCRdb table keeps only in-frame clones and is missing some. The table shows roughly 500,000 clones, with around 89% occurring only once. All enrollees were roughly 18 to 95 years old and from roughly 26 US areas. Cohort 3 donors counted as recovered after two negative PCRs, clearance, or resolved symptoms.

Material: PBMCs or T cells enriched from blood (not recorded which). This chain uses TRBV7-6 with TRBJ1-5; D unresolved. The TCR originated in a woman aged 40 to 50 who had recovered from COVID-19. The DNA of the CDR3 is TGTGCCAGCAGCCCGGTCCACGAGGGAGGCAATCAGCCCCAGCATTTT. Translation gives CASSPVHEGGNQPQHF.